Listed below are T cell receptor beta chains from one sample, sequenced in a study of CXCR3-negative and CXCR3-positive naive CD8 T cells. Reanalyzing the 5' RACE reads, TCRdb keeps one entry per CDR3 protein, without DNA. In total, the table holds more than 80,000 distinct CDR3 sequences. Source material: naive CXCR3+ CD8+ T cells from blood. These receptors were collected from a human donor in good health. Some clones in this sample may be carry-over from other donors' samples. Each CDR3 is given with its conserved first and last residue.

J,V,CDR3
TRBJ2-3,TRBV28,CASTPTGAEDTQYF
TRBJ1-1,TRBV27,CASSPSTASGNTEAFF
TRBJ2-5,TRBV3-1,CASSQDPYTQETQYF
TRBJ2-3,TRBV12-3/TRBV12-4,CASSFDTDTQYF
TRBJ1-2,TRBV21-1,CASSARWEYYGYTF
TRBJ1-1,TRBV7-9,CASSLGLGRYTEAFF
TRBJ2-5,TRBV6-2/TRBV6-3,CASSLSRSQGGQETQYF
TRBJ1-5,TRBV30,CAWSVGAGHQPQHF
TRBJ2-1,TRBV5-6,CASTDLTSSEQFF
TRBJ2-7,TRBV28,CASSLGTGLPYEQYF
TRBJ2-7,TRBV20-1,CSAKRGYEQYF
TRBJ1-5,TRBV27,CASSLSWGDQPQHF
TRBJ2-2,TRBV5-1,CASSPTGQNTGELFF
TRBJ2-7,TRBV28,CASSLVGGGLYEQYF
TRBJ1-1,TRBV7-3,CASSLRMYTEAFF
TRBJ2-1,TRBV5-1,CASSNPAGGKDEQFF
TRBJ2-7,TRBV7-2,CASRRLAGKYEQYF
TRBJ2-1,TRBV6-2/TRBV6-3,CATMVGYEQFF
TRBJ2-1,TRBV29-1,CSVEGLAGNNEQFF
TRBJ1-5,TRBV28,CASSRRASNQPQHF
TRBJ1-2,TRBV6-1,CASSEKVPIPYGYTF
TRBJ2-7,TRBV5-1,CASSPGLEEGEQYF
TRBJ2-7,TRBV14,CASSQATPGTSGLSYEQYF
TRBJ2-7,TRBV12-3/TRBV12-4,CASSLDDGYSYEQYF
TRBJ1-4,TRBV2,CASTEQGEPGVFVRYEKLFF
TRBJ2-1,TRBV12-3/TRBV12-4,CASLRAKGNEQFF
TRBJ2-1,TRBV19,CASSIGDGYNEQFF
TRBJ2-7,TRBV10-3,CAISESGEYYEQYF
TRBJ2-1,TRBV15,CATSRTFGGYNEQFF
TRBJ2-5,TRBV25-1,CASSGAGGQETQYF
TRBJ2-2,TRBV6-2/TRBV6-3,CASSYADTGELFF
TRBJ2-7,TRBV15,CATSRETMGTGAYEQYF
TRBJ2-7,TRBV5-1,CASSLARTYEQYF
TRBJ2-1,TRBV2,CANRRDTSSYNEQFF
TRBJ2-1,TRBV6-5,CASSPAGGNEQFF
TRBJ2-1,TRBV12-3/TRBV12-4,CASRGGDGQFF
TRBJ2-7,TRBV6-5,CASSYSQTYEQYF
TRBJ1-5,TRBV20-1,CSAAPTGGYSNQPQHF
TRBJ2-7,TRBV9,CASSVGLSSYEQYF
TRBJ2-1,TRBV14,CASSQWGNEQFF
TRBJ1-1,TRBV29-1,CSVALNTEAFF
TRBJ2-5,TRBV20-1,CSATSLAGVQETQYF
TRBJ2-7,TRBV28,CASTTESYEQYF
TRBJ1-5,TRBV4-3,CASSQDFGGRVSQPQHF
TRBJ2-7,TRBV29-1,CSAKTGVSRYEQYF
TRBJ2-7,TRBV7-3,CASATSANPYEQYF
TRBJ1-1,TRBV30,CAWSGGAEAFF
TRBJ2-7,TRBV27,CASRERAGGGLGQYF